The 26 T cell receptor beta chains given below trace back to one sample, sequenced in a study of blood T cell repertoires in COVID-19 (dated by TCRdb to the early 2020s). The library was made by the immunoSEQ multiplex PCR assay. TCRdb stores this immuneACCESS table with in-frame sequences only. Part of the clones is absent; in the studies checked, under half of the shortfall reflects unresolved V genes, and no reason is known for the rest. Counted in this sample were around 260,000 clones; more than 85% of them appeared once. The top ten clonotypes cover about 0.8% of the sample. Material: peripheral blood. The source is a man between 25 and 39 years old with acute or convalescent COVID-19.

The chain carries TRBV7-8 and TRBJ1-1, with 11 positions matching TRBD1. Germline loops: CDR1 SGHVS, CDR2 FQNEAQ. V trimming: 5 bases; J trimming: 11 bases; junction bases outside the gene matches: 7. The CDR3 is made up of 13 amino acids. In nucleotides, the CDR3 is TGTGCCAGCAGCGCCCCGGGACAGGGGGATGCTTTCTTT. Encoded protein: CASSAPGQGDAFF.

The CDR3 DNA is TGTGCCAGCAGCAAAAGGGGCGCGGGGGTGAATAGCAATCAGCCCCAGCATTTT. Its protein is CASSKRGAGVNSNQPQHF. The chain links TRBV13 to TRBJ1-5; tentative D call: TRBD1 (5 bases). This CDR3 comprises 18 residues. V dropped 5 bases and J dropped 0 bases, with 20 bases sitting between them. Germline V gene lookup returns CDR1 PRHDT and CDR2 FYEKMQ (reference sequence).

The chain is built from TRBV27 and TRBJ2-1; 16 positions agree with TRBD2. The CDR3 spans 19 residues. The trim removed 5 bases at V and 4 bases at J, leaving 11 bases unmatched. Germline V gene sequence: CDR1 MNHEY, CDR2 SMNVEV (reference sequence). The DNA for the CDR3 is TGTGCCAGCAGTACGGGACTAGCGGGAGGGGACTCACCTTACAATGAGCAGTTCTTC. Its translation is CASSTGLAGGDSPYNEQFF.

The chain links TRBV12-3 or TRBV12-4 to TRBJ2-5; TRBD2 aligns across 7 bases. V dropped 5 bases and J dropped 2; count of bases not matched to a gene: 2. CDR3 length equals 13 residues. This chain's CDR3 is CASSPGGQETQYF. CDR3 coding DNA: TGTGCCAGCAGTCCGGGGGGTCAAGAGACCCAGTACTTC.

This clone was picked up a small number of times. The gene calls are TRBV15 and TRBJ2-1, with D tentatively TRBD1 (5 bases). In germline, CDR1 is LNHNV, CDR2 YYDKDF (reference sequence). The CDR3 runs 15 residues. Trimming pared 5 bases from V and 1 base from J, leaving 12 bases between. The CDR3 loop reads CATSEQGRSYNEQFF. CDR3 DNA sequence: TGTGCCACCAGCGAGCAGGGTCGGTCCTACAATGAGCAGTTCTTC.

V is TRBV18 and J is TRBJ2-2; 10 bases agree with TRBD2. This CDR3 region has 15 residues. The V gene's germline CDR1 is KGHSH and CDR2 LQKENI. Trimming took 6 bases from V and 6 from J; bases not matched to a gene: 7. For the CDR3, the DNA is TGTGCCAGCTCGCTTGCTAGCGGGAGATCCGGGGAGCTGTTTTTT. This encodes CASSLASGRSGELFF.

The V gene is TRBV27, the J gene TRBJ2-2; no reliable D call. The V gene's germline CDR1 is MNHEY and CDR2 SMNVEV (reference sequence). V was pared by 5 bases and J by 1 base, with 2 bases between. The CDR3 has 12 residues. In nucleotides, the CDR3 is TGTGCCAGCAGTCAGAACACCGGGGAGCTGTTTTTT. Translated: CASSQNTGELFF.

The chain employs TRBV19 and TRBJ1-1; 7 bases fit TRBD1. The trim removed 4 bases at V and 10 bases at J, leaving 6 bases unmatched. The V gene's germline CDR1 is LNHDA and CDR2 SQIVND (reference sequence). The CDR3 sequence is 12 residues long. The CDR3 DNA is TGTGCCAGTAGTAGGACAGGCGAGGTAGCTTTCTTT. It specifies CASSRTGEVAFF.

The chain uses TRBV18 and TRBJ1-3; 7 bases align to TRBD1. J was trimmed by 0 bases and V by 2 bases; bases with no gene match: 10. CDR1 and CDR2 (germline): KGHSH, LQKENI. This CDR3 comprises 18 residues. The DNA for the CDR3 is TGTGCCAGCTCACCATTCCCCCCAGGGGGAATCTCTGGAAACACCATATATTTT. It codes for CASSPFPPGGISGNTIYF. Looking up the rest from reference TRBV18 and TRBJ1-3 gives the full variable domain: NAGVMQNPRHLVRRRGQEARLRCSPMKGHSHVYWYRQLPEEGLKFMVYLQKENIIDESGMPKERFSAEFPKEGPSILRIQQVVRGDSAAYFCASSPFPPGGISGNTIYFGEGSWLTVV.

The rearrangement joins TRBV7-9 to TRBJ2-5; no firm D call. Between the trimmed V and J ends, which lost 2 bases and 2 bases, there was a span of 15 bases. The length of the CDR3 is 16 residues. CDR1 and CDR2 from the germline V gene are SEHNR and FQNEAQ (reference sequence). The DNA for the CDR3 is TGTGCCAGCAGCTTAAGTCTTAGCCGACGACAAGAGACCCAGTACTTC. Amino acids: CASSLSLSRRQETQYF.

The V call is TRBV6-5, the J call TRBJ1-4; a possible D gene is TRBD1 (6 bases). The CDR3 consists of 14 residues. Trimming cost V 7 bases and J 3 bases, with 12 bases left between them. Germline CDR1 is MNHEY and CDR2 is SVGAGI. The CDR3 reads CASTSRGSNEKLFF. In DNA, the CDR3 is TGTGCCAGCACCTCCAGGGGATCTAATGAAAAACTGTTTTTT.

The rearrangement links TRBV24-1 to TRBJ2-5, with 7 bases fitting TRBD1. Trimming cost V 0 bases and J 4 bases; bases outside gene matches: 4. The CDR3 loop spans 15 amino acids. Per the germline V gene, CDR1 is KGHDR and CDR2 is SFDVKD. CDR3 loop: CATSDLTGVPETQYF. The CDR3 DNA reads TGTGCCACCAGTGATTTGACAGGGGTGCCAGAGACCCAGTACTTC.

This clone came up once. CDR3: CASSDRGWDEQYF. Written as DNA, the CDR3 is TGTGCCAGCTCAGACAGGGGATGGGACGAGCAGTACTTC. The J gene is TRBJ2-7, the V gene TRBV18; 8 positions match TRBD1. The CDR3 is 13 residues long. Trimming took 5 bases from V and 5 from J; bases not matched to a gene: 5. CDR1 is KGHSH and CDR2 is LQKENI in the germline V gene.

Here the CDR3 DNA reads TGTGCCTGGGGGGCCGGGACATCCTCGATGGAAAAACTGTTTTTT. Protein: CAWGAGTSSMEKLFF. The rearrangement links TRBV30 to TRBJ1-4, with D perhaps matching TRBD1 (6 bases). CDR1 is GTSNPN and CDR2 is SVGIG in the germline V gene (reference sequence). Trimming removed 5 bases at V and 8 bases at J, with 21 bases between. There are 15 residues in the CDR3. Complete variable domain (other parts from reference TRBV30 and TRBJ1-4): SQTIHQWPATLVQPVGSPLSLECTVEGTSNPNLYWYRQAAGRGLQLLFYSVGIGQISSEVPQNLSASRPQDRQFILSSKKLLLSDSGFYLCAWGAGTSSMEKLFFGSGTQLSVL.

The DNA of the CDR3 is TGCAGCGTAGGACAGGGGCTCGTTGGTACTGAAGCTTTCTTT. This sequence encodes CSVGQGLVGTEAFF. The chain uses TRBV29-1 and TRBJ1-1; TRBD1 agrees at 9 bases. The J segment lost 5 bases and the V segment lost 6 bases, leaving 10 bases of the junction unmatched. This CDR3 is 14 amino acids long. Germline V lookup: CDR1 SQVTM, CDR2 ANQGSEA.

The chain carries TRBV6-5 and TRBJ1-1, with TRBD1 matching 10 bases. The CDR3 contains 16 residues. Germline V CDR1 and CDR2: MNHEY, SVGAGI. V was pared by 4 bases and J by 8 bases, with 13 bases of the junction left unmatched. CDR3 region: CASSFGQGVARGEAFF. CDR3 nucleotides: TGTGCCAGCAGTTTCGGACAGGGGGTCGCTCGAGGGGAAGCTTTCTTT.

The V and J genes are TRBV18 and TRBJ2-5; the match to TRBD2 covers 9 bases. J lost 5 bases, V lost 2 bases, and 15 bases had no gene match. The CDR3 sequence is 18 residues long. CDR1 is KGHSH and CDR2 is LQKENI in the germline V gene. The CDR3: CASSPLGISREGLETQYF. CDR3 in DNA: TGTGCCAGCTCACCATTGGGCATCTCGCGGGAGGGCCTCGAGACCCAGTACTTC. The whole variable domain, filled in from reference TRBV18 and TRBJ2-5, reads NAGVMQNPRHLVRRRGQEARLRCSPMKGHSHVYWYRQLPEEGLKFMVYLQKENIIDESGMPKERFSAEFPKEGPSILRIQQVVRGDSAAYFCASSPLGISREGLETQYFGPGTRLLVL.

The rearrangement uses TRBV9 and TRBJ1-1; a weak D match, TRBD1 (5 bases). CDR1 and CDR2 from the germline V gene are SGDLS and YYNGEE. Trimming cost V 3 bases and J 4 bases, with 10 bases left between them. The CDR3 is 13 residues long. The CDR3, as DNA: TGTGCCAGCAGCGCCGGAGGGGTCACTGAAGCTTTCTTT. It yields the protein CASSAGGVTEAFF.

This clone was seen once. This chain joins TRBV27 and TRBJ1-1; 7 bases map to TRBD1. The CDR3 consists of 15 residues. Germline CDR1 MNHEY, CDR2 SMNVEV (reference sequence). V lost 5 bases, J lost 3 bases, and 9 bases stayed unmatched. This CDR3 reads CASSPTRGSDTEAFF. Here the CDR3 DNA reads TGTGCCAGCAGTCCCACCAGGGGGTCGGACACTGAAGCTTTCTTT.

The gene calls are TRBV18 and TRBJ2-7; D is perhaps TRBD1 (7 bases). Trimming left V 1 base short and J 3 bases short, with 16 bases between. This CDR3 is 16 amino acids long. Germline CDR1 is KGHSH and CDR2 is LQKENI. This CDR3 reads CASSPQSNRGGYEQYF. CDR3 bases: TGTGCCAGCTCACCACAGAGTAACAGGGGAGGCTACGAGCAGTACTTC.

This chain connects TRBV28 to TRBJ1-5, with a tentative D call TRBD1 (5 bases). The CDR3 extends over 15 amino acids. Germline V gene data show CDR1 as MDHEN and CDR2 as SYDVKM. V dropped 5 bases and J dropped 3 bases, with 14 bases sitting between them. For the CDR3, the DNA is TGTGCCAGCAGTCCACAGGACATCGTCAATCAGCCCCAGCATTTT. It is translated as CASSPQDIVNQPQHF.

The chain recombines TRBV5-4 with TRBJ1-1, with 9 bases identical to TRBD1. Germline CDR1 SGHNT, CDR2 YYREEE (reference sequence). The CDR3 loop spans 13 amino acids. J was trimmed by 6 bases and V by 3 bases; bases with no gene match: 3. The CDR3: CASSWGQGPEAFF. DNA for the CDR3: TGTGCCAGCAGCTGGGGACAGGGCCCTGAAGCTTTCTTT.

The chain recombines TRBV18 with TRBJ1-1; no firm D call. In germline, CDR1 is KGHSH, CDR2 LQKENI. CDR3 length: 11 residues. V was clipped by 3 bases and J by 6 bases, with 5 bases between them. The CDR3 DNA sequence: TGTGCCAGCTCACCCTCCGCTGAAGCTTTCTTT. It specifies CASSPSAEAFF.

The V gene is TRBV18, the J gene TRBJ1-1, with 9 nucleotides matching TRBD1. J gave up 0 bases and V 2 bases, and 13 bases lay outside the gene matches. This CDR3 contains 19 residues. CDR1 is KGHSH and CDR2 is LQKENI in the germline V gene. This CDR3 reads CASSPWRPGQGRMNTEAFF. In DNA form, the CDR3 reads TGTGCCAGCTCACCATGGAGACCGGGACAGGGACGTATGAACACTGAAGCTTTCTTT. Complete variable domain (other parts from reference TRBV18 and TRBJ1-1): NAGVMQNPRHLVRRRGQEARLRCSPMKGHSHVYWYRQLPEEGLKFMVYLQKENIIDESGMPKERFSAEFPKEGPSILRIQQVVRGDSAAYFCASSPWRPGQGRMNTEAFFGQGTRLTVV.

The chain links TRBV28 to TRBJ1-5; no clear D gene. This CDR3 spans 12 amino acids. Germline lookup yields CDR1 MDHEN and CDR2 SYDVKM. V lost 2 bases to trimming and J lost 9 bases, with 8 bases between them. CDR3 coding DNA: TGTGCCAGCAGTTTAAAGCCCCGGCCCCAGCATTTT. Its translation: CASSLKPRPQHF. Using reference TRBV28 and TRBJ1-5 for the parts outside the CDR3, the full variable domain is DVKVTQSSRYLVKRTGEKVFLECVQDMDHENMFWYRQDPGLGLRLIYFSYDVKMKEKGDIPEGYSVSREKKERFSLILESASTNQTSMYLCASSLKPRPQHFGDGTRLSIL.

The chain carries TRBV10-3 and TRBJ1-1; possibly TRBD1 for D (6 bases). The CDR3 sequence is 11 residues long. The germline V and J ends were trimmed by 7 bases and 8 bases, with 11 bases remaining between them. Germline CDR1 and CDR2: ENHRY and SYGVKD. CDR3 sequence (DNA): TGTGCCATCAATTCGGGGGGCGAAGCTTTCTTT. This encodes CAINSGGEAFF.